Shown below are 9 T cell receptor beta chains from a single sample sequenced in a study of blood T cell repertoires in COVID-19. Profiled with immunoSEQ multiplex PCR; TCRdb holds only in-frame clones, not every one. The table has around 50,000 clones, about 89% seen once; the top ten hold 6.4%. Material for sequencing was peripheral blood. These receptors came from a man aged 65 to 79 with active COVID-19.

This clone was seen more than once but under ten times. V and J are TRBV2 and TRBJ2-1; D gene uncertain. The V gene's germline CDR1 is SNHLY and CDR2 FYNNEI. The ends were cut back, 5 bases at V and 5 bases at J, with 16 bases in the middle. This CDR3 comprises 15 residues. The DNA of the CDR3 is TGTGCCAGCAGTACGTTGGGCAAACGTAACAATGAGCAGTTCTTC. Translation gives CASSTLGKRNNEQFF.

V usage is TRBV27 and J usage is TRBJ2-7; 8 bases line up with TRBD2. This CDR3 has 18 amino acids. The trim removed 5 bases at V and 2 bases at J, leaving 17 bases unmatched. Germline assignment: CDR1 MNHEY and CDR2 SMNVEV (reference sequence). This CDR3 reads CASSRLHSGELNPYEQYF. The CDR3 coding sequence is TGTGCCAGCAGTCGGCTGCATAGCGGGGAGCTTAACCCCTACGAGCAGTACTTC.

The chain links TRBV5-8 to TRBJ1-4; D may be TRBD1 (5 bases). V lost 4 bases and J 7 bases, leaving 14 bases between the germline ends. The CDR3 covers 14 residues. Germline-derived CDR1 and CDR2 are SGHTS and YDEGEE. The CDR3, as DNA: TGTGCCAGCAGCCAAGCAGGGTCGGGTGAAAAACTGTTTTTT. Protein product: CASSQAGSGEKLFF. Supplemented by reference TRBV5-8 and TRBJ1-4, the full variable domain reads EAGVTQSPTHLIKTRGQQATLRCSPISGHTSVYWYQQALGLGLQFLLWYDEGEERNRGNFPPRFSGRQFPNYSSELNVNALELEDSALYLCASSQAGSGEKLFFGSGTQLSVL.

The V and J genes are TRBV9 and TRBJ1-2; possible D gene TRBD1, 5 bases. The CDR3 consists of 16 residues. The ends were cut back, 0 bases at V and 0 bases at J, with 12 bases in the middle. Per germline, CDR1 SGDLS and CDR2 YYNGEE. The CDR3 bases are TGTGCCAGCAGCGTAGGTCAGGGCTTCACTAACTATGGCTACACCTTC. As protein: CASSVGQGFTNYGYTF.

In its sample, this clone was seen a few times. The V gene is TRBV19, the J gene TRBJ1-1; 9 bases match TRBD1. Trimming cost V 5 bases and J 6 bases; bases outside gene matches: 10. Germline assignment: CDR1 LNHDA and CDR2 SQIVND (reference sequence). This CDR3 spans 15 amino acids. In DNA form, the CDR3 reads TGTGCCAGTAGTCCGGGACAGGGCGGGAGGTCTGAAGCTTTCTTT. Its protein product is CASSPGQGGRSEAFF. The full variable domain, its missing parts supplied by reference TRBV19 and TRBJ1-1, is DGGITQSPKYLFRKEGQNVTLSCEQNLNHDAMYWYRQDPGQGLRLIYYSQIVNDFQKGDIAEGYSVSREKKESFPLTVTSAQKNPTAFYLCASSPGQGGRSEAFFGQGTRLTVV.

This chain joins TRBV6-2 or TRBV6-3 and TRBJ2-3; 15 positions agree with TRBD2. CDR3 size: 19 residues. From germline, CDR1 is MNHEY and CDR2 SVGEGT. The junction had 10 bases not matched to a gene; V was cut back by 2 bases and J by 4 bases. CDR3 protein: CASSYTQGLAGGDSDTQYF. CDR3 coding DNA: TGTGCCAGCAGTTACACCCAAGGACTAGCGGGGGGGGACTCAGATACGCAGTATTTT.

V is TRBV2 and J is TRBJ1-1; D gene ambiguous. V gave up 7 bases and J gave up 1 base, with 4 bases separating them. From germline, CDR1 is SNHLY and CDR2 FYNNEI. This CDR3 region has 11 residues. The chain's CDR3 is CASTQNTEAFF. CDR3 sequence (DNA): TGTGCCAGCACACAGAACACTGAAGCTTTCTTT.

V gene TRBV7-2 combines with J gene TRBJ2-7; 12 bases align to TRBD2. Unmatched junction bases numbered 4, after V lost 2 bases and J lost 2 bases. Looked up from germline, CDR1 is SGHTA and CDR2 is FQGNSA. The CDR3 spans 16 residues. This chain's CDR3 is CASSLSGTSGPYEQYF. The CDR3 DNA follows: TGTGCCAGCAGCTTATCAGGGACTAGCGGGCCCTACGAGCAGTACTTC.

The chain combines TRBV5-6 with TRBJ2-7; a weak D match, TRBD2 (5 bases). Germline CDR1 SGHDT, CDR2 YYEEEE. This CDR3 comprises 15 residues. V lost 1 base and J lost 1, with 12 bases in between. The CDR3 protein is CASSLQQTGSYEQYF. In DNA form, the CDR3 reads TGTGCCAGCAGCTTGCAACAAACGGGATCCTACGAGCAGTACTTC.